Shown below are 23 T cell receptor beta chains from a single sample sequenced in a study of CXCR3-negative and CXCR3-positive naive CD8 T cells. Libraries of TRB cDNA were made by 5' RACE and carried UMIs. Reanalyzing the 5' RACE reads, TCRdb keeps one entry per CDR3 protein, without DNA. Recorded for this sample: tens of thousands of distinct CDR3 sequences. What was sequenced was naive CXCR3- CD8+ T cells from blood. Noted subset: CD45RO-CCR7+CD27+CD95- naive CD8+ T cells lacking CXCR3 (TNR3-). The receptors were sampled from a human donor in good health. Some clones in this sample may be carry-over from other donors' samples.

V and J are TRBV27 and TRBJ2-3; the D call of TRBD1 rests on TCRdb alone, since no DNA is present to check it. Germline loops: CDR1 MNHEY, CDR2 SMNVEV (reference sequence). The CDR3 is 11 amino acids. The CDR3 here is CATGRWDTQYF.

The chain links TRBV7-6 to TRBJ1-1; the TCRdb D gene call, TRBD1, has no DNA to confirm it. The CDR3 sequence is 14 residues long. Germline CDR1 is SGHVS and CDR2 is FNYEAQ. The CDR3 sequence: CASSPGPGETEAFF.

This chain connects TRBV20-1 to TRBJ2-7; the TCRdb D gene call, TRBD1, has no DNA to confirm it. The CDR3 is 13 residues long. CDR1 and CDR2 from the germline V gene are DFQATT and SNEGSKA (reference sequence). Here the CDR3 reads CSALWAADYEQYF.

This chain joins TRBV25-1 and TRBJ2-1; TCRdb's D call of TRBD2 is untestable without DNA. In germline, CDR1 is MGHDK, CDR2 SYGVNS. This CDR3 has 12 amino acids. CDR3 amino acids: CASSAPGLEQFF.

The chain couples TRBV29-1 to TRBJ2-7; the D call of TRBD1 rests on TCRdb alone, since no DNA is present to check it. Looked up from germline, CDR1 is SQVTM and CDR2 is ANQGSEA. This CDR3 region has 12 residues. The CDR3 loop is CSAREGNYEQYF.

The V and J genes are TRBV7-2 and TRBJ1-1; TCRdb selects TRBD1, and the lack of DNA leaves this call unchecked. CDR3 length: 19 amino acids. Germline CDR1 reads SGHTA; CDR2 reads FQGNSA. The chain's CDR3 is CASSFPYGTGWGTNTEAFF.

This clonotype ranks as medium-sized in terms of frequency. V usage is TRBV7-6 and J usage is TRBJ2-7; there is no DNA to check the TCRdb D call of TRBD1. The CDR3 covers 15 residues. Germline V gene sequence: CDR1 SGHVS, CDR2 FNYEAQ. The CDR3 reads CASSASGTATYEQYF.

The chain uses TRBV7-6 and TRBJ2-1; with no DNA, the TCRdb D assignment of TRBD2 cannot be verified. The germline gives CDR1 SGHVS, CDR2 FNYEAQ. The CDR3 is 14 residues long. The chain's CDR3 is CASSLGGGANEQFF.

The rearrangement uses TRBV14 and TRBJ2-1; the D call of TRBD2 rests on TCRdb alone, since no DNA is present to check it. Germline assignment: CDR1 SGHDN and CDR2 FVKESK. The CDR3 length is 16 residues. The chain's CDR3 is CASSQFASGGANEQFF. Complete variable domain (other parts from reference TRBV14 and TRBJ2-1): EAGVTQFPSHSVIEKGQTVTLRCDPISGHDNLYWYRRVMGKEIKFLLHFVKESKQDESGMPNNRFLAERTGGTYSTLKVQPAELEDSGVYFCASSQFASGGANEQFFGPGTRLTVL.

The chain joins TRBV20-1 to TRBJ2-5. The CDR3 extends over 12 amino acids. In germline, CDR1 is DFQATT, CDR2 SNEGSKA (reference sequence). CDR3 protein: CSATRAQETQYF.

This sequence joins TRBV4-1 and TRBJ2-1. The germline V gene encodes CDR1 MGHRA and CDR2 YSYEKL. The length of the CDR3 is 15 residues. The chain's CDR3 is CASSQTTSNYNEQFF.

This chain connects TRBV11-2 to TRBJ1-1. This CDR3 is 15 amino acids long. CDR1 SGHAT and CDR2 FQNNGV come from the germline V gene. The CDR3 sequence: CASSIGEGRNTEAFF. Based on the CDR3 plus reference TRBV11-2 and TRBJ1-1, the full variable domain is EAGVAQSPRYKIIEKRQSVAFWCNPISGHATLYWYQQILGQGPKLLIQFQNNGVVDDSQLPKDRFSAERLKGVDSTLKIQPAKLEDSAVYLCASSIGEGRNTEAFFGQGTRLTVV.

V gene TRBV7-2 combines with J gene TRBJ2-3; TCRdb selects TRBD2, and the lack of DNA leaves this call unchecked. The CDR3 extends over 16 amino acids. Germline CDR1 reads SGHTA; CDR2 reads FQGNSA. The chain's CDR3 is CASSPRTSGERGTQYF. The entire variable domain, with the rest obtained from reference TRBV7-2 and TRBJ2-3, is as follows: GAGVSQSPSNKVTEKGKDVELRCDPISGHTALYWYRQSLGQGLEFLIYFQGNSAPDKSGLPSDRFSAERTGGSVSTLTIQRTQQEDSAVYLCASSPRTSGERGTQYFGPGTRLTVL.

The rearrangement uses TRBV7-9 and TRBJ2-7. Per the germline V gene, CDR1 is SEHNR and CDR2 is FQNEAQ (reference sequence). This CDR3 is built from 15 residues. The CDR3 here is CASSPQVANVYEQYF.

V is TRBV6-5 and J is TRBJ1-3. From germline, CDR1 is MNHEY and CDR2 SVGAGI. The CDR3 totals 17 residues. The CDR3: CASSPFEEIPSGNTIYF.

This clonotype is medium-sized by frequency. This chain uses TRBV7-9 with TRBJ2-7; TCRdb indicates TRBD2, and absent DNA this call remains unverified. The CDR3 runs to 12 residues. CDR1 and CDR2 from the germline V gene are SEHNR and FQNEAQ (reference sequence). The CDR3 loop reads CASSLDGGLEHF.

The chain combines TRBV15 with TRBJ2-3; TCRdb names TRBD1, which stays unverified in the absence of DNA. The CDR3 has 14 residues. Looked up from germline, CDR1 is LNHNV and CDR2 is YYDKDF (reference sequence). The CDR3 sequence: CATGDRGNTDTQYF.

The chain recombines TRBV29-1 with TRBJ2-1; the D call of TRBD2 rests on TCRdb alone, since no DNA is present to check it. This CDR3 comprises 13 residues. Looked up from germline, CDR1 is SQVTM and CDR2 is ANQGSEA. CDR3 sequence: CSVPSGKTNEQFF.

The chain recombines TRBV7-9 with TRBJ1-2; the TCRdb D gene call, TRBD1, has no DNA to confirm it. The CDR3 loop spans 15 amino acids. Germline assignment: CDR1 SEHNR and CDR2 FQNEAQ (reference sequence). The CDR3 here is CASSDGTGDFYGYTF.

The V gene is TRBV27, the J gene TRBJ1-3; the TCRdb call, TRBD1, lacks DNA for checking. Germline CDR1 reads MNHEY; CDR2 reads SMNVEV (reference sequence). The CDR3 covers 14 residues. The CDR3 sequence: CASSATGIGNTIYF.

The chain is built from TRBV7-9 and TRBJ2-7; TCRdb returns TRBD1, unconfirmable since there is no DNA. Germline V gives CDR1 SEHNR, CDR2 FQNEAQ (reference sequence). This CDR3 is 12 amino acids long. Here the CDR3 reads CASRDRAYEQYF. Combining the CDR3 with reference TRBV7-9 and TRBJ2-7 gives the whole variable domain DTGVSQNPRHKITKRGQNVTFRCDPISEHNRLYWYRQTLGQGPEFLTYFQNEAQLEKSRLLSDRFSAERPKGSFSTLEIQRTEQGDSAMYLCASRDRAYEQYFGPGTRLTVT.

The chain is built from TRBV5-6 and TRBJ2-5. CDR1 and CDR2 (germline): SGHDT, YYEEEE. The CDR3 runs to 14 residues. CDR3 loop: CASSLYSDQETQYF.

The CDR3 sequence is CASSLGTSGRTDTQYF. This rearrangement joins TRBV4-3 to TRBJ2-3; TCRdb picks TRBD2, but there is no DNA to check that call. CDR3 length: 16 amino acids. CDR1 is LGHNA, CDR2 YSLEER, per germline.